This record covers a single T cell receptor (beta chain). The antigen remains undetermined. The data derive from a study of T cells after yellow fever vaccination. Background on the study: Low-cell-number fractions were prepared with SMART-Seq v4 Ultra Low Input.

The V gene end was trimmed by 7 bases and the J gene end by 4 bases; junction bases not matched to a gene: 1. CDR3 length: 12 residues. Germline V gene data show CDR1 as SGHVS and CDR2 as FQNEAQ. Broader study findings: Clonotypes shared by both compartments, CD4 and CD8, made up a small share.

TCRdb reprocessed the 5' RACE reads with MiXCR, giving one entry per CDR3 protein. This sample has a few hundred thousand distinct CDR3 sequences; about 4% occur once, and the top ten carry approximately 25%. The TCR originated in a man between 18 and 35 years old who received the YFV17D yellow fever vaccine. The sample consisted of PBMCs, taken 5 days after the yellow fever booster vaccination. The J gene is TRBJ2-3, the V gene TRBV7-8, with TRBD1 identical over 8 bases. CDR3 region: CASNRGSDTQYF. CDR3 DNA sequence: TGTGCCAGCAACAGGGGGTCAGATACGCAGTATTTT.